The 10 T cell receptor beta chains reported below all come from one sample, sequenced in a study of tumor-infiltrating lymphocytes in primary liver carcinoma. In addition to blood RNA drawn from unsorted whole blood, germline DNA was extracted. TCR beta cDNA was reverse-transcribed from around 0.55 ug of total RNA. The reaction used a constant-region primer and ProtoScript II reverse transcriptase. Employing slightly modified ARM-PCR, three nested multiplex PCR rounds were run, and these gave rise to the TCR beta libraries. The opening two PCR rounds, about 10 cycles each, paired TRBV1-TRBV30 forward primers with a C-beta reverse primer. TCRdb passed the multiplex PCR reads through MiXCR, listing each CDR3 protein once. Here the sample spans some 190,000 distinct CDR3 sequences, about 60% being singletons. Input material: peripheral blood. The origin of the receptors is a man between 40 and 49 years old with primary liver carcinoma and hepatitis B virus infection.

This clonotype has a handful of counts. A much larger clonotype is one base distant, so this may be a read error. The V call is TRBV11-1, the J call TRBJ1-1; TRBD1 might be the D (5 bases). CDR1 SGHAT and CDR2 FQDESV come from the germline V gene (reference sequence). The CDR3 runs 15 residues. V was shortened by 0 bases and J by 3 bases, with 11 bases between the two germline ends. CDR3 nucleotide sequence: TGTGCCAGCAGCTTAGCGGCGGGGCCCTACACTGAAGCTTTCTTT. Translation: CASSLAAGPYTEAFF.

Notes on this clonotype: Relative to the germline gene, one junction end is altered; a read error may explain this. CDR3 sequence: CSVPLAGRDYGHTF. CDR3 DNA sequence: TGCAGCGTTCCTCTGGCAGGGAGGGACTATGGCCACACCTTC. The chain carries TRBV29-1 and TRBJ1-2; a weak D match, TRBD1 (5 bases). The CDR3 has 14 amino acids. Looked up from germline, CDR1 is SQVTM and CDR2 is ANQGSEA.

Note on this clonotype: The conserved phenylalanine or tryptophan normally closing the CDR3 is absent here, so this likely arose from a read error. The DNA is omitted, as the CDR3 cannot be located on it reliably, and the CDR3 follows TCRdb's listing. The chain is built from TRBV4-1 and TRBJ2-1; the table names TRBD2, a call not compared with the DNA. Germline-derived CDR1 and CDR2 are MGHRA and YSYEKL. The CDR3 is 15 residues long, ends included. CDR3 sequence reads: CASSQDGTNPPHLFL.

This clonotype was recorded once. At one end the junction does not follow the germline gene, possibly because of a read error. The chain carries TRBV11-2 and TRBJ2-3; the D gene is possibly TRBD2 (7 bases). CDR1 SGHAT and CDR2 FQNNGV come from the germline V gene. The CDR3 runs to 17 residues. In DNA form, the CDR3 reads TGTGCCAACAGCCCCTGGTGTGGACGGGGGGCGGCAGATACGCACTATTTT. Protein sequence: CANSPWCGRGAADTHYF.

This rearrangement joins TRBV29-1 to TRBJ2-1; no clear D. Germline lookup yields CDR1 SQVTM and CDR2 ANQGSEA. Trimming left V 3 bases short and J 5 bases short, with 14 bases between. The CDR3 extends over 14 amino acids. The CDR3 DNA reads as TGCAGCGTTGACGGGCTGGAAAAGGACAATGAGCAGTTCTTC. Protein: CSVDGLEKDNEQFF.

V gene TRBV30 combines with J gene TRBJ1-5, with D tentatively TRBD1 (6 bases). The germline CDR1 and CDR2 sequences are GTSNPN and SVGIG (reference sequence). The length of the CDR3 is 16 residues. Trimming removed 0 bases at V and 6 bases at J, with 18 bases between. CDR3 sequence reads: CAWSVRGAYTGQPQHF. The CDR3 nucleotides read TGTGCCTGGAGTGTACGGGGGGCGTATACGGGTCAGCCCCAGCATTTT. Full variable domain (outside the CDR3, taken from reference TRBV30 and TRBJ1-5): SQTIHQWPATLVQPVGSPLSLECTVEGTSNPNLYWYRQAAGRGLQLLFYSVGIGQISSEVPQNLSASRPQDRQFILSSKKLLLSDSGFYLCAWSVRGAYTGQPQHFGDGTRLSIL.

The V and J genes are TRBV6-6 and TRBJ2-3, with TRBD2 identical over 8 bases. This CDR3 region has 15 residues. The V gene's germline CDR1 is MNHNY and CDR2 SVGAGI (reference sequence). Trimming at V came to 0 bases and at J to 8 bases, leaving 7 bases not matched to a gene. Here the CDR3 DNA reads TGTGCCAGCAGTTACTCGGGGATAGCGGGAAGTACGCAGTATTTT. It encodes CASSYSGIAGSTQYF.

Notes on this clonotype: Mismatch with germline at one junction end may stem from a read error. This chain joins TRBV6-2 or TRBV6-3 and TRBJ2-7; D gene ambiguous. This CDR3 comprises 15 residues. Germline CDR1 MNHEY, CDR2 SVGEGT. The CDR3: CVSSSPDGLSYEQYF. The CDR3 bases are TGTGTCAGCAGTTCCCCGGACGGGCTCTCCTACGAGCAGTACTTC.

The CDR3, as DNA: TGTGCCAGCAAGAGGGGCCGGCTCGAAAAACTGTTTTTT. Protein sequence: CASKRGRLEKLFF. The V call is TRBV21-1, the J call TRBJ1-4; the DNA was not compared with TRBD1, the D call given in the table. TRBV21-1 is annotated as a pseudogene. This CDR3 is 13 amino acids long.

The rearrangement uses TRBV19 and TRBJ1-1; D remains ambiguous. CDR3 length: 11 residues. V was trimmed by 9 bases and J by 4 bases, leaving 9 bases between them. CDR1 is LNHDA and CDR2 is SQIVND in the germline V gene (reference sequence). CDR3 in DNA: TGTGCCAGATTGATACCCACTGAAGCTTTCTTT. Protein sequence: CARLIPTEAFF.